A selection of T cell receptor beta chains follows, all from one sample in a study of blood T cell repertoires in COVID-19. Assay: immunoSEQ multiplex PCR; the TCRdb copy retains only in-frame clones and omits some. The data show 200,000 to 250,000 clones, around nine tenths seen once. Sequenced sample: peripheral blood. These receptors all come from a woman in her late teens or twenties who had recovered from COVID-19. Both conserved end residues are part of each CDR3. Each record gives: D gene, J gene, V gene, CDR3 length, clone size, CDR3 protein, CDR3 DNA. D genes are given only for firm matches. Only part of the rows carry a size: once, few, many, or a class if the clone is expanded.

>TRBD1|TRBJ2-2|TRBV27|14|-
CASAGTANTGELFF
TGTGCCAGCGCCGGGACAGCGAACACCGGGGAGCTGTTTTTT
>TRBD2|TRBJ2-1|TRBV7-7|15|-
CASSLAGGAYNEQFF
TGTGCCAGCAGCTTAGCGGGAGGGGCCTACAATGAGCAGTTCTTC
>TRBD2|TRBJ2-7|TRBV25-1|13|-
CASSEGGRIEQYF
TGTGCCAGCAGTGAAGGCGGGAGAATTGAGCAGTACTTC
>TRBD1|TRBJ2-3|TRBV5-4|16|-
CASNSRGLLGADTQYF
TGTGCCAGCAACTCGAGGGGGCTCCTTGGGGCAGATACGCAGTATTTT
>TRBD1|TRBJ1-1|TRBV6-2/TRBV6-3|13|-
CASSRGTVTEAFF
TGTGCCAGCAGCCGCGGGACAGTCACTGAAGCTTTCTTT
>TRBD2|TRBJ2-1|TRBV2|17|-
CASSEPGLAGVLNEQFF
TGTGCCAGCAGTGAACCGGGACTAGCGGGAGTGTTAAATGAGCAGTTCTTC
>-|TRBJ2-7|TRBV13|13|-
CASSQTVFNEQYF
TGTGCCAGCAGCCAAACAGTGTTCAACGAGCAGTACTTC
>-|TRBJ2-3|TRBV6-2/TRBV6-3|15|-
CASSKQGGFADTQYF
TGTGCCAGCAGTAAACAGGGAGGGTTCGCAGATACGCAGTATTTT
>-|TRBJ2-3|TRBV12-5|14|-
CASGLAGQKDTQYF
TGTGCTAGTGGTTTGGCCGGACAGAAAGATACGCAGTATTTT
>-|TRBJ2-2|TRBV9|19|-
CASSVGEVREIGGTGELFF
TGTGCCAGCAGCGTAGGGGAGGTACGGGAGATAGGCGGCACCGGGGAGCTGTTTTTT
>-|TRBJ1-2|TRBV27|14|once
CASSPAGKIYGYTF
TGTGCCAGCAGCCCCGCAGGGAAGATCTATGGCTACACCTTC
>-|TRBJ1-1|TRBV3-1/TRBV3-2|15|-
CASSPPSGRNTEAFF
TGTGCCAGCAGCCCCCCGTCGGGGAGGAACACTGAAGCTTTCTTT
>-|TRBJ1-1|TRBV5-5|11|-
CASSFVSEAFF
TGTGCCAGCAGCTTTGTCTCTGAAGCTTTCTTT
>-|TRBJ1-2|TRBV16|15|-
CASSQSRQTNYGYTF
TGTGCCAGCAGCCAATCGAGGCAGACCAACTATGGCTACACCTTC
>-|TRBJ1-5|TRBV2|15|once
CASSEFGGGHQPQHF
TGTGCCAGCAGTGAATTCGGGGGGGGTCACCAGCCCCAGCATTTT
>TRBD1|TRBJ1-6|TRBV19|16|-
CASKTGEAYYNSPLHF
TGTGCCAGTAAGACAGGGGAAGCATACTATAATTCACCCCTCCACTTT
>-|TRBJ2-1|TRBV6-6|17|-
CASSLQTRLTRGNEQFF
TGTGCCAGCAGTCTCCAAACCAGGCTAACTAGGGGGAATGAGCAGTTCTTC
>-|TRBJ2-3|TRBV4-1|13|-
CASSQALADTQYF
TGCGCCAGCAGCCAAGCTCTAGCAGATACGCAGTATTTT
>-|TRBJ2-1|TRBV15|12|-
CATGFLRNEQFF
TGTGCCACCGGTTTCCTGAGGAATGAGCAGTTCTTC
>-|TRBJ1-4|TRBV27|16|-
CASSSLLPETNEKLFF
TGTGCCAGCAGTTCCCTCCTACCCGAAACTAATGAAAAACTGTTTTTT
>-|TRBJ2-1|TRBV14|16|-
CASSRRSRLQGDEQFF
TGTGCCAGCAGCCGCCGCTCTAGGCTTCAGGGCGATGAGCAGTTCTTC
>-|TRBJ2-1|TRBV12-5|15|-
CASGAPGGLVYEQFF
TGTGCTAGTGGGGCCCCCGGGGGTCTTGTCTATGAGCAGTTCTTC
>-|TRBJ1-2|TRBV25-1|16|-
CASSDSDIASGYGYTF
TGTGCCAGCAGTGACTCAGATATAGCCAGTGGCTATGGCTACACCTTC
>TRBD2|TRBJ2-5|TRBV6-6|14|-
CASSGSGNIETQYF
TGTGCCAGCAGCGGTAGCGGGAATATAGAGACCCAGTACTTC
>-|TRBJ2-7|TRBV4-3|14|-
CASSQDTSSYEQYF
TGCGCCAGCAGCCAAGATACTAGTTCGTACGAGCAGTACTTC
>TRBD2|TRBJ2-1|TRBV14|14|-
CASSQGGGGNEQFF
TGTGCCAGCAGCCAAGGCGGGGGAGGCAATGAGCAGTTCTTC
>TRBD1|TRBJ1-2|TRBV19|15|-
CASSRQGGQGNGYTF
TGTGCCAGTAGTCGACAGGGGGGACAGGGAAATGGCTACACCTTC
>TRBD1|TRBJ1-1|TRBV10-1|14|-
CASSWDSVNTEAFF
TGCGCCAGCAGTTGGGACAGCGTGAACACTGAAGCTTTCTTT
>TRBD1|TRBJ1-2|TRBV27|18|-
CASRGTGTGPLANYGYTF
TGTGCCAGCAGGGGGACCGGGACAGGACCACTAGCTAACTATGGCTACACCTTC
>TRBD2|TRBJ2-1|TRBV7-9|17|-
CASSPPGLAGVPNEQFF
TGTGCCAGCAGCCCCCCGGGACTAGCGGGAGTTCCCAATGAGCAGTTCTTC
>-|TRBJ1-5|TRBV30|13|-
CAWTPGGNQPQHF
TGTGCCTGGACCCCGGGGGGGAATCAGCCCCAGCATTTT